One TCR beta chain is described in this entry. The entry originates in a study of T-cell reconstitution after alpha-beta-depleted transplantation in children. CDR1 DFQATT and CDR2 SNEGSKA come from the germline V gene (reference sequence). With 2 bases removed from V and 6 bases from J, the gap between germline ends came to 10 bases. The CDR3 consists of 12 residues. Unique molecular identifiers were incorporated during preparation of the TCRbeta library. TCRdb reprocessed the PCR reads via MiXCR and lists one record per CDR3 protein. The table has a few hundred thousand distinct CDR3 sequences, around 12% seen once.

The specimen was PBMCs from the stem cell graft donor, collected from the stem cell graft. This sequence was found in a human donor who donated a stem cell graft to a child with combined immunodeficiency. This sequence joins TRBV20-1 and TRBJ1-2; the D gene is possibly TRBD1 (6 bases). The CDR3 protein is CSARSSGDGYTF. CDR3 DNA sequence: TGCAGTGCTAGATCCTCAGGGGATGGCTACACCTTC.